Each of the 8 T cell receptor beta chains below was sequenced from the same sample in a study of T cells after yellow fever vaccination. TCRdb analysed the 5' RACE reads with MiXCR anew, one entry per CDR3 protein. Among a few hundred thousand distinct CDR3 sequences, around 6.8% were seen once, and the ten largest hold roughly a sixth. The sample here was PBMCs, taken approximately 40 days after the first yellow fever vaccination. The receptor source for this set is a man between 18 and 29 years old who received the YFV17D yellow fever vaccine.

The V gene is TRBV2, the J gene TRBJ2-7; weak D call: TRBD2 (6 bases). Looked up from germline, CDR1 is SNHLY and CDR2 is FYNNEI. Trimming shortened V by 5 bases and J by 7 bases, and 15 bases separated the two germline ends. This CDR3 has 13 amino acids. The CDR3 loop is CASSPLPGDEQYF. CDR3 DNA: TGTGCCAGCAGTCCACTGCCGGGGGATGAGCAGTACTTC.

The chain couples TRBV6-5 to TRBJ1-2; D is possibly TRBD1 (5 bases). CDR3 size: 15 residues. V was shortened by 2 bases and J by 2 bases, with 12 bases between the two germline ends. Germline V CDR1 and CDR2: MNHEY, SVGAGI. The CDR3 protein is CASSYGTTVNYGYTF. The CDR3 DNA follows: TGTGCCAGCAGTTACGGAACGACAGTAAACTATGGCTACACCTTC.

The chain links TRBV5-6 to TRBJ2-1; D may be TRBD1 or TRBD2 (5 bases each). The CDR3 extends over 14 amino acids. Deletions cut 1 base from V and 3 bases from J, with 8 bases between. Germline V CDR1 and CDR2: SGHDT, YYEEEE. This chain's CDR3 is CASSLRDGYNEQFF. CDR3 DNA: TGTGCCAGCAGCTTGCGGGACGGCTACAATGAGCAGTTCTTC.

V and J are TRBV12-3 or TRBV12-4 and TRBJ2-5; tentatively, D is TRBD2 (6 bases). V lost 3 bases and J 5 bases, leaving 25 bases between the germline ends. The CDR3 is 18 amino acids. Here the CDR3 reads CASSFTRWTSSAGETQYF. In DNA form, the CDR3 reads TGTGCCAGCAGTTTTACCCGATGGACTTCCTCGGCGGGGGAGACCCAGTACTTC.

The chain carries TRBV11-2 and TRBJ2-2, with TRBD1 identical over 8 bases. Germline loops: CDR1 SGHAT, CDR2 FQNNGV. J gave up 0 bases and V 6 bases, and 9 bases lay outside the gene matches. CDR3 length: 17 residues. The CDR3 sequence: CASRRLRTGPNTGELFF. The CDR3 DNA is TGTGCCAGCAGACGCCTTCGGACAGGGCCGAACACCGGGGAGCTGTTTTTT.

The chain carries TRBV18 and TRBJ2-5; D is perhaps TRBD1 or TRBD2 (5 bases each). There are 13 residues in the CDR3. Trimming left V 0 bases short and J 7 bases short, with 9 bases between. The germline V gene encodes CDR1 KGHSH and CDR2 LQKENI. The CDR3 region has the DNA TGTGCCAGCTCACCACCCGGGGCGAGGACCCAGTACTTC. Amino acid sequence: CASSPPGARTQYF.

The CDR3 region is CASSSVVDSLIGGYTF. CDR3 coding DNA: TGTGCCAGCAGTTCTGTAGTCGACAGCCTGATCGGTGGCTACACCTTC. This chain links TRBV27 with TRBJ1-2; D perhaps matches TRBD1 (5 bases). Germline CDR1 and CDR2: MNHEY and SMNVEV (reference sequence). The CDR3 totals 16 residues. The V gene lost 4 bases and the J gene lost 7 bases, with 22 bases spanning the gap.

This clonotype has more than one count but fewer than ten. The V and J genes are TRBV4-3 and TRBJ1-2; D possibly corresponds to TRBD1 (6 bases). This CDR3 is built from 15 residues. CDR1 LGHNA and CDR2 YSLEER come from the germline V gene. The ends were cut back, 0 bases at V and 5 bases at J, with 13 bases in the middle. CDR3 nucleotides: TGCGCCAGCAGCCAAGATACAGGGTCTTTGTATGGCTACACCTTC. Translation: CASSQDTGSLYGYTF.